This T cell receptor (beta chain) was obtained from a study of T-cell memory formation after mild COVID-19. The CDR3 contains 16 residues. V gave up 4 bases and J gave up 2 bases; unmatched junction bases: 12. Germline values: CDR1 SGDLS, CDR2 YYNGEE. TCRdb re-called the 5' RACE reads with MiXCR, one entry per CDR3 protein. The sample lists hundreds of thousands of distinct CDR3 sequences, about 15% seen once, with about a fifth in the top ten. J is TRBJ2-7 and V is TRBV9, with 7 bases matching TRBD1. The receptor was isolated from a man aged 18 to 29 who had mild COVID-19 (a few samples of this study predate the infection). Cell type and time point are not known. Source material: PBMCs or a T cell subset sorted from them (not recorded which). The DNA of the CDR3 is TGTGCCAGCAGCTCTCCCAGAGGGGGCGCAACCTACGAGCAGTACTTC. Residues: CASSSPRGGATYEQYF.